A single sample is the source of the 28 T cell receptor beta chains below, sequenced in a study of T cells in tuberculosis. Profiling relied on immunoSEQ multiplex PCR, and the TCRdb table lists in-frame clones only, not all of them. The repertoire holds 35,000 to 55,000 clones, with about 96% as singletons. Sequenced material: PBMCs. The receptors were gathered from a donor aged 10 to 29 with latent tuberculosis or without tuberculosis infection.

The chain uses TRBV13 and TRBJ2-4; D perhaps matches TRBD2 (6 bases). V was trimmed by 0 bases and J by 0 bases, leaving 15 bases between them. This CDR3 spans 18 amino acids. Germline CDR1 and CDR2: PRHDT and FYEKMQ (reference sequence). The CDR3 reads CASSLGPSGRRAKNIQYF. CDR3 sequence (DNA): TGTGCCAGCAGCTTAGGGCCCTCAGGGAGGAGAGCCAAAAACATTCAGTACTTC.

J is TRBJ1-2 and V is TRBV30; TRBD1 matches 10 bases. The junction had 13 bases not matched to a gene; V was cut back by 4 bases and J by 8 bases. Germline CDR1 is GTSNPN and CDR2 is SVGIG (reference sequence). The CDR3 covers 15 residues. The CDR3 DNA reads TGTGCCTGGATAGGACAGGGGGTGTTTTCGAGAGGCTACACCTTC. Its translation: CAWIGQGVFSRGYTF.

The chain joins TRBV5-4 to TRBJ2-2, with TRBD2 identical over 7 bases. The junction had 10 bases not matched to a gene; V was cut back by 2 bases and J by 6 bases. The CDR3 contains 16 residues. Germline assignment: CDR1 SGHNT and CDR2 YYREEE (reference sequence). In DNA form, the CDR3 reads TGTGCCAGCAGCTTTTTATCGGGAGGTTCGGCCGGGGAGCTGTTTTTT. It is translated as CASSFLSGGSAGELFF.

The chain has TRBV5-1 and TRBJ2-5; D is perhaps TRBD1 (5 bases). The CDR3 is 14 amino acids. Germline-derived CDR1 and CDR2 are SGHRS and YFSETQ. Between the trimmed V and J ends, which lost 4 bases and 5 bases, there was a span of 15 bases. The CDR3 nucleotides are TGCGCCAGCAGCCAGGGAAAGTTAGGGGAGACCCAGTACTTC. This gives the protein CASSQGKLGETQYF. Combining the CDR3 with reference TRBV5-1 and TRBJ2-5 gives the whole variable domain KAGVTQTPRYLIKTRGQQVTLSCSPISGHRSVSWYQQTPGQGLQFLFEYFSETQRNKGNFPGRFSGRQFSNSRSEMNVSTLELGDSALYLCASSQGKLGETQYFGPGTRLLVL.

The chain's CDR3 is CASSLAPRPHEQYF. For the CDR3, the DNA is TGTGCCAGCAGCTTGGCCCCCAGGCCGCACGAGCAGTACTTC. The chain combines TRBV5-6 with TRBJ2-7; D uncertain. With 0 bases removed from V and 5 bases from J, the gap between germline ends came to 12 bases. Germline loops: CDR1 SGHDT, CDR2 YYEEEE. The CDR3 has 14 residues.

The chain has TRBV27 and TRBJ1-1; no firm D call. Per the germline V gene, CDR1 is MNHEY and CDR2 is SMNVEV (reference sequence). The CDR3 sequence is 13 residues long. Trimming stripped 3 bases from V and 1 base from J, with 6 bases between. The DNA for the CDR3 is TGTGCCAGCAGTTTGTGGCAGAACACTGAAGCTTTCTTT. The encoded protein is CASSLWQNTEAFF.

J is TRBJ1-1 and V is TRBV13, with TRBD1 matching over 8 bases. The V gene end was trimmed by 4 bases and the J gene end by 3 bases; junction bases not matched to a gene: 7. Germline CDR1 and CDR2: PRHDT and FYEKMQ (reference sequence). The CDR3 spans 15 residues. As DNA, the CDR3 is TGTGCCAGCAGCTCCTCAGGGGGCGAGGACACTGAAGCTTTCTTT. Protein: CASSSSGGEDTEAFF.

The chain links TRBV27 to TRBJ2-7; 8 positions match TRBD2. V was pared by 5 bases and J by 6 bases, with 3 bases of the junction left unmatched. From germline, CDR1 is MNHEY and CDR2 SMNVEV (reference sequence). The CDR3 totals 12 residues. CDR3 residues: CASSILAGEQYF. CDR3 nucleotides: TGTGCCAGCAGTATCCTAGCGGGCGAGCAGTACTTC.

This clone was seen once. The rearrangement joins TRBV5-6 to TRBJ1-6; tentative D call: TRBD1 (6 bases). The CDR3 contains 14 residues. V lost 3 bases and J lost 10, with 14 bases in between. Germline V gene data show CDR1 as SGHDT and CDR2 as YYEEEE. CDR3 region: CASSSQGLGSPLHF. Here the CDR3 DNA reads TGTGCCAGCAGCTCACAGGGTTTGGGCTCACCCCTCCACTTT. The variable domain in full, completed from reference TRBV5-6 and TRBJ1-6, reads DAGVTQSPTHLIKTRGQQVTLRCSPKSGHDTVSWYQQALGQGPQFIFQYYEEEERQRGNFPDRFSGHQFPNYSSELNVNALLLGDSALYLCASSSQGLGSPLHFGNGTRLTVT.

This rearrangement joins TRBV6-1 to TRBJ1-1; D unresolved. The CDR3 sequence is 15 residues long. Looked up from germline, CDR1 is MNHNS and CDR2 is SASEGT. V was pared by 3 bases and J by 3 bases, with 14 bases between. CDR3 protein: CASSEVERVDTEAFF. CDR3 bases: TGTGCCAGCAGTGAGGTTGAGAGGGTAGACACTGAAGCTTTCTTT.

This clone was recorded only once. The chain links TRBV11-2 to TRBJ2-7; 10 bases are shared with TRBD1. The CDR3 covers 14 residues. Germline values: CDR1 SGHAT, CDR2 FQNNGV. Trimming removed 5 bases from V and 3 bases from J; junction bases left unmatched: 4. In DNA form, the CDR3 reads TGTGCCAGCAGCCCGGACAGGGGGATCTACGAGCAGTACTTC. Translation: CASSPDRGIYEQYF.

The chain uses TRBV29-1 and TRBJ1-1; D remains unclear. V was cut by 6 bases and J by 1 base, with 6 bases left in between. Germline V gene sequence: CDR1 SQVTM, CDR2 ANQGSEA. The CDR3 spans 11 residues. This chain's CDR3 is CSVNRNTEAFF. The DNA of the CDR3 is TGCAGCGTCAACAGGAACACTGAAGCTTTCTTT. The variable domain in full, with the rest retrieved from reference TRBV29-1 and TRBJ1-1, is SAVISQKPSRDICQRGTSLTIQCQVDSQVTMMFWYRQQPGQSLTLIATANQGSEATYESGFVIDKFPISRPNLTFSTLTVSNMSPEDSSIYLCSVNRNTEAFFGQGTRLTVV.

The chain couples TRBV2 to TRBJ2-2; D is possibly TRBD1 (6 bases). The V gene lost 5 bases and the J gene lost 7 bases, with 20 bases spanning the gap. This CDR3 comprises 16 residues. Per germline, CDR1 SNHLY and CDR2 FYNNEI. The CDR3 DNA sequence: TGTGCCAGCAGTAAATCCCGATCAGGGGCAGGCGGGGAGCTGTTTTTT. Translating it yields CASSKSRSGAGGELFF.

This clone was seen more than once but under ten times. Other DNA sequences from this sample encode an identical CDR3 as well. V is TRBV5-1 and J is TRBJ1-2; D unresolved. Trimming took off 0 bases at V and 6 bases at J, with 6 bases between the two ends. Germline V lookup: CDR1 SGHRS, CDR2 YFSETQ. The CDR3 is made up of 12 amino acids. CDR3 sequence reads: CASSLGGDGYTF. CDR3 nucleotides: TGCGCCAGCAGCTTGGGCGGGGATGGCTACACCTTC.

The chain carries TRBV15 and TRBJ2-7; 9 bases map to TRBD1. CDR3 size: 16 residues. Trimming cost V 3 bases and J 7 bases; bases outside gene matches: 13. Germline V gene lookup returns CDR1 LNHNV and CDR2 YYDKDF (reference sequence). CDR3 sequence (DNA): TGTGCCACCAGCAGGGGGCTTGGACAGGGGACCCGAGAGCAGTACTTC. This codes for CATSRGLGQGTREQYF.

V and J are TRBV11-2 and TRBJ1-5; D is unresolved. Trimming stripped 5 bases from V and 6 bases from J, with 11 bases between. This CDR3 has 13 residues. Germline-derived CDR1 and CDR2 are SGHAT and FQNNGV. CDR3 sequence reads: CASSHGQAQPQHF. In DNA form, the CDR3 reads TGTGCCAGCAGCCACGGCCAGGCTCAGCCCCAGCATTTT.

V gene TRBV14 combines with J gene TRBJ2-1; 14 bases map to TRBD2. V was clipped by 4 bases and J by 7 bases; unmatched bases: 12. From germline, CDR1 is SGHDN and CDR2 FVKESK. The CDR3 is 18 amino acids. This chain's CDR3 is CASSPGTSGSKFTNEQFF. The DNA of the CDR3 is TGTGCCAGCAGCCCCGGGACTAGCGGGAGTAAATTTACAAATGAGCAGTTCTTC. The full variable domain, in which reference TRBV14 and TRBJ2-1 provide the parts outside the CDR3, is EAGVTQFPSHSVIEKGQTVTLRCDPISGHDNLYWYRRVMGKEIKFLLHFVKESKQDESGMPNNRFLAERTGGTYSTLKVQPAELEDSGVYFCASSPGTSGSKFTNEQFFGPGTRLTVL.

The rearrangement uses TRBV6-6 and TRBJ1-6; 8 bases are a match to TRBD1. Germline assignment: CDR1 MNHNY and CDR2 SVGAGI (reference sequence). With 6 bases clipped from V and 9 bases from J, the junction kept 7 bases outside the gene matches. This CDR3 has 14 residues. The CDR3 loop reads CASSPGQDPSPLHF. As DNA, the CDR3 is TGTGCCAGCAGCCCGGGACAGGACCCTTCACCCCTCCACTTT.

This chain links TRBV4-1 with TRBJ2-1; TRBD1 agrees at 7 bases. With V trimmed by 1 base and J by 3 bases, 0 bases remained unmatched. From germline, CDR1 is MGHRA and CDR2 YSYEKL. The CDR3 length is 14 residues. DNA of the CDR3: TGCGCCAGCAGCCAAGGGGACAGCTACAATGAGCAGTTCTTC. It codes for CASSQGDSYNEQFF.

The V gene is TRBV7-3, the J gene TRBJ1-1; D is perhaps TRBD1 (6 bases). Germline V gene lookup returns CDR1 SGHTA and CDR2 FQGTGA. This CDR3 comprises 16 residues. V was pared by 5 bases and J by 1 base, with 17 bases between. The CDR3 spells CASSPIDRLTNTEAFF. The CDR3 DNA sequence: TGTGCCAGCAGCCCGATCGACAGGTTGACGAACACTGAAGCTTTCTTT.

The V and J genes are TRBV6-5 and TRBJ1-2; D is unresolved. Trimming took 6 bases from V and 10 from J, leaving 18 bases between them. Germline V gives CDR1 MNHEY, CDR2 SVGAGI. This CDR3 spans 13 amino acids. CDR3 DNA sequence: TGTGCCAGCAGACCACTTCTAGTGGCAGACTACACCTTC. It specifies CASRPLLVADYTF.

The gene calls are TRBV28 and TRBJ1-5; no firm D call. The V and J ends lost 8 bases and 0 bases respectively, with 14 bases between them. This CDR3 contains 15 residues. The germline V gene encodes CDR1 MDHEN and CDR2 SYDVKM. The CDR3 region is CASRRYSISNQPQHF. The DNA of the CDR3 is TGTGCCAGCCGACGTTACAGCATTAGCAATCAGCCCCAGCATTTT.

V and J are TRBV2 and TRBJ1-5; a weak D match, TRBD1 (6 bases). Trimming took off 3 bases at V and 7 bases at J, with 16 bases between the two ends. This CDR3 contains 15 residues. CDR1 and CDR2 from the germline V gene are SNHLY and FYNNEI. CDR3 DNA: TGTGCCAGCAGTGATGGCCCGGGAGGGGGACAGCCCCAGCATTTT. Its translation is CASSDGPGGGQPQHF.

The chain carries TRBV4-1 and TRBJ1-6; no firm D call. Trimming pared 1 base from V and 4 bases from J, leaving 14 bases between. This CDR3 is 17 amino acids long. In germline, CDR1 is MGHRA, CDR2 YSYEKL. The CDR3 DNA is TGCGCCAGCAGCCAAGGAAGACTATGGCAATATAATTCACCCCTCCACTTT. Protein: CASSQGRLWQYNSPLHF.

The chain joins TRBV5-4 to TRBJ1-2; D unclear. This CDR3 is built from 17 residues. V lost 0 bases to trimming and J lost 0 bases, with 15 bases between them. The germline V gene has CDR1 SGHNT and CDR2 YYREEE (reference sequence). For the CDR3, the DNA is TGTGCCAGCAGCTTGGTTGAGAGGGCCCGAGCTAACTATGGCTACACCTTC. This encodes CASSLVERARANYGYTF.

The chain couples TRBV19 to TRBJ1-1; D might be TRBD1 (5 bases). The V end lost 3 bases, the J end lost 2 bases, and 10 bases lay between the germline ends. The germline V gene has CDR1 LNHDA and CDR2 SQIVND (reference sequence). The CDR3 extends over 14 amino acids. CDR3 in amino acids: CASSMGQGNTEAFF. DNA for the CDR3: TGTGCCAGTAGTATGGGGCAGGGCAACACTGAAGCTTTCTTT.

J is TRBJ2-7 and V is TRBV2; TRBD1 matches 9 bases. CDR3 length: 16 amino acids. Losses at the gene ends were 3 bases for V and 5 bases for J; bases not matched to a gene: 11. CDR1 SNHLY and CDR2 FYNNEI come from the germline V gene. CDR3 region: CASSDGSSGQGDEQYF. In DNA form, the CDR3 reads TGTGCCAGCAGTGACGGCTCGTCGGGACAGGGAGACGAGCAGTACTTC.

This chain joins TRBV9 and TRBJ1-1; 10 bases agree with TRBD1. Germline CDR1 and CDR2: SGDLS and YYNGEE. With V trimmed by 4 bases and J by 3 bases, 9 bases remained unmatched. The CDR3 is made up of 16 amino acids. This chain's CDR3 is CASSLGQGGIDTEAFF. CDR3 nucleotides: TGTGCCAGCAGCTTAGGACAGGGGGGGATTGACACTGAAGCTTTCTTT.